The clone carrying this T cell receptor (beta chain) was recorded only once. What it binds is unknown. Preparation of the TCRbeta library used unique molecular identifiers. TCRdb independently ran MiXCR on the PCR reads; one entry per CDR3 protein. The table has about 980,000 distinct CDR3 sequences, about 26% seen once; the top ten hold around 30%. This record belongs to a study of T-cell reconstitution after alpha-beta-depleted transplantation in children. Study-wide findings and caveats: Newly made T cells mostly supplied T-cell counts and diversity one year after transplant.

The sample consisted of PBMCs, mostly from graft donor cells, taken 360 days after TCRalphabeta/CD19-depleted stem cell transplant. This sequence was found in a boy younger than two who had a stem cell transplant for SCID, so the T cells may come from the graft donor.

The CDR3 nucleotides are TGCAGTGCCAGCCCCCCGGCTAGCGGGGGTGTAACAGATACGCAGTATTTT. Translated: CSASPPASGGVTDTQYF. This chain uses TRBV20-1 with TRBJ2-3, with 10 nucleotides matching TRBD2. Germline CDR1 DFQATT, CDR2 SNEGSKA (reference sequence). V shed 6 bases and J 3 bases; nucleotides not matched to a gene: 15. This CDR3 region has 17 residues.